This TCR beta chain appears in the sequencing data of a study of blood T cell repertoires in COVID-19. Profiling relied on immunoSEQ multiplex PCR, and the TCRdb table lists in-frame clones only, not all of them. The profile shows some 220,000 clones, roughly 90% of them singletons. This sequence was found in a woman aged 25 to 45 who had recovered from COVID-19. Sequenced: PBMCs or T cells enriched from blood (not recorded which).

CDR3 sequence reads: CASSLLTIQRRVYGYTF. In DNA, the CDR3 is TGTGCCAGCTCTCTCCTCACCATACAGAGACGAGTCTATGGCTACACCTTC. V usage is TRBV18 and J usage is TRBJ1-2; D is ambiguous. Germline V gene sequence: CDR1 KGHSH, CDR2 LQKENI. The CDR3 is made up of 17 amino acids. V lost 6 bases and J lost 4, with 24 bases in between.